The 28 T cell receptor beta chains reported below all come from one sample, sequenced in a study of T cell changes during pregnancy in multiple sclerosis. TCRdb's copy holds only in-frame clones and misses some; the assay was immunoSEQ multiplex PCR. The sample has under 50,000 clones; under 90% are singletons. The sample in question was peripheral blood, obtained in the first trimester of pregnancy. These receptors originate from a female donor in good health, enrolled as a control in a pregnancy study.

The CDR3 loop is CASSLGTGGEKSYEQYF. CDR3 bases: TGTGCCAGCAGCTTGGGGACAGGGGGCGAAAAGTCCTACGAGCAGTACTTC. The rearrangement uses TRBV7-3 and TRBJ2-7, with 12 bases lining up with TRBD1. The CDR3 is made up of 17 amino acids. In germline, CDR1 is SGHTA, CDR2 FQGTGA. Germline trimming cut 3 bases from V and 1 base from J; bases unmatched to any gene: 7.

This rearrangement joins TRBV29-1 to TRBJ1-2; D is ambiguous. Germline V gene lookup returns CDR1 SQVTM and CDR2 ANQGSEA. The CDR3 is 11 amino acids. Trimming took 7 bases from V and 8 from J, leaving 14 bases between them. The DNA for the CDR3 is TGCAGCGCCGGGATCGGTATCGGCTACACCTTC. Residues: CSAGIGIGYTF. The full variable domain, its missing parts supplied by reference TRBV29-1 and TRBJ1-2, is SAVISQKPSRDICQRGTSLTIQCQVDSQVTMMFWYRQQPGQSLTLIATANQGSEATYESGFVIDKFPISRPNLTFSTLTVSNMSPEDSSIYLCSAGIGIGYTFGSGTRLTVV.

The chain combines TRBV2 with TRBJ2-7; 9 bases agree with TRBD1. Germline values: CDR1 SNHLY, CDR2 FYNNEI. V lost 6 bases and J lost 3; bases outside the gene matches: 9. CDR3 length: 15 residues. The CDR3 loop reads CASRAQTGGYYEQYF. In DNA form, the CDR3 reads TGTGCCAGCAGAGCTCAGACAGGGGGATACTACGAGCAGTACTTC.

The chain employs TRBV6-1 and TRBJ2-1; D perhaps matches TRBD2 (5 bases). CDR3 length equals 12 residues. Trimming stripped 2 bases from V and 6 bases from J, with 5 bases between. Germline V gene lookup returns CDR1 MNHNS and CDR2 SASEGT. The CDR3 loop reads CASSERGNEQFF. The CDR3, as DNA: TGTGCCAGCAGTGAACGGGGCAATGAGCAGTTCTTC.

This clone was recorded once. The CDR3 sequence is CASSPGIAGGLGPYF. In DNA, the CDR3 is TGTGCCAGCAGTCCCGGAATAGCGGGGGGCCTTGGCCCCTACTTC. This sequence joins TRBV2 and TRBJ2-5, with TRBD2 identical over 10 bases. This CDR3 comprises 15 residues. V lost 5 bases and J lost 14; bases outside the gene matches: 17. CDR1 and CDR2 from the germline V gene are SNHLY and FYNNEI. Variable domain in full (rest from reference TRBV2 and TRBJ2-5): EPEVTQTPSHQVTQMGQEVILRCVPISNHLYFYWYRQILGQKVEFLVSFYNNEISEKSEIFDDQFSVERPDGSNFTLKIRSTKLEDSAMYFCASSPGIAGGLGPYFGPGTRLLVL.

This clone was seen a single time. This sequence joins TRBV9 and TRBJ1-2, with 7 bases identical to TRBD1. In germline, CDR1 is SGDLS, CDR2 YYNGEE. Germline trimming cut 3 bases from V and 6 bases from J; bases unmatched to any gene: 11. This CDR3 region has 15 residues. The CDR3 is CASSAGGGLSNGYTF. The DNA of the CDR3 is TGTGCCAGCAGCGCCGGAGGGGGCCTATCCAATGGCTACACCTTC.

The chain uses TRBV6-5 and TRBJ1-2, with TRBD1 matching over 7 bases. The germline gives CDR1 MNHEY, CDR2 SVGAGI. The CDR3 is 14 amino acids. The V gene end was trimmed by 8 bases and the J gene end by 4 bases; junction bases not matched to a gene: 10. The CDR3 here is CASGSADRSYGYTF. CDR3 nucleotide sequence: TGTGCCAGCGGTTCGGCGGACAGGTCCTATGGCTACACCTTC.

This clone was found a few times. This chain uses TRBV5-1 with TRBJ2-1; 14 bases match TRBD2. The junction had 6 bases not matched to a gene; V was cut back by 3 bases and J by 4 bases. In germline, CDR1 is SGHRS, CDR2 YFSETQ. The CDR3 spans 17 residues. Here the CDR3 reads CASSYTGLAGVYNEQFF. CDR3 bases: TGCGCCAGCAGCTACACGGGACTAGCGGGGGTGTACAATGAGCAGTTCTTC.

The chain uses TRBV7-2 and TRBJ2-7, with D tentatively TRBD2 (6 bases). This CDR3 is 15 amino acids long. The V and J ends lost 5 bases and 5 bases respectively, with 19 bases between them. In germline, CDR1 is SGHTA, CDR2 FQGNSA. CDR3 coding DNA: TGTGCCAGCAGCCGTTCTCCTAGCGCCACGGACGAGCAGTACTTC. Encoded protein: CASSRSPSATDEQYF.

The chain links TRBV6-6 to TRBJ2-5, with 8 bases matching TRBD1. V gave up 10 bases and J gave up 4 bases; unmatched junction bases: 5. The germline V gene has CDR1 MNHNY and CDR2 SVGAGI (reference sequence). The CDR3 covers 12 residues. The CDR3 nucleotides read TGTGCCATCCAGGGGGCGGGAGAGACCCAGTACTTC. This translates into CAIQGAGETQYF.

The chain employs TRBV25-1 and TRBJ1-6, with a tentative D call TRBD1 (6 bases). The CDR3 has 16 amino acids. CDR1 and CDR2 (germline): MGHDK, SYGVNS. V was pared by 6 bases and J by 10 bases, with 22 bases between. The CDR3: CASSPRGALRGSPLHF. The CDR3 bases are TGTGCCAGCAGCCCTCGGGGGGCGCTCAGGGGATCACCCCTCCACTTT.

The chain employs TRBV27 and TRBJ2-1; D ambiguous. Trimming removed 3 bases from V and 8 bases from J, with 11 bases in between. CDR3 length: 13 amino acids. The V gene's germline CDR1 is MNHEY and CDR2 SMNVEV (reference sequence). The CDR3 coding sequence is TGTGCCAGCAGTTTTGGAAGGAGCCATGAGCAGTTCTTC. Residues: CASSFGRSHEQFF.

This clone is medium-sized within its sample. V and J are TRBV4-3 and TRBJ1-2; D may be TRBD1 (6 bases). V lost 3 bases, J lost 4 bases, and 15 bases lay in between. The CDR3 length is 15 residues. Germline CDR1 and CDR2: LGHNA and YSLEER. CDR3 loop: CASSHLGQGIYGYTF. CDR3 DNA: TGCGCCAGCAGCCACCTAGGGCAGGGGATCTATGGCTACACCTTC.

The rearrangement links TRBV6-5 to TRBJ1-2, with D perhaps matching TRBD1 (5 bases). V lost 7 bases and J 4 bases, leaving 16 bases between the germline ends. Germline V CDR1 and CDR2: MNHEY, SVGAGI. The CDR3 loop spans 14 amino acids. This CDR3 reads CASKRGRPAYGYTF. CDR3 bases: TGTGCCAGCAAAAGGGGCCGGCCCGCCTATGGCTACACCTTC.

V gene TRBV11-2 combines with J gene TRBJ1-5; D remains unclear. The germline gives CDR1 SGHAT, CDR2 FQNNGV. The V end was cut by 3 bases, the J end by 5 bases, with 14 bases between. The CDR3 sequence is 15 residues long. CDR3 nucleotides: TGTGCCAGCAGCTTGACGTTGGACTATTATCAGCCCCAGCATTTT. It encodes CASSLTLDYYQPQHF.

The rearrangement uses TRBV5-1 and TRBJ1-1; TRBD1 is a possible D gene (5 bases). This CDR3 contains 15 residues. Trimming cost V 0 bases and J 0 bases, with 9 bases left between them. CDR1 and CDR2 from the germline V gene are SGHRS and YFSETQ. The CDR3 sequence: CASSLGQGLNTEAFF. Here the CDR3 DNA reads TGCGCCAGCAGCTTGGGTCAGGGTTTGAACACTGAAGCTTTCTTT.

The gene calls are TRBV5-1 and TRBJ2-7; 7 bases are shared with TRBD2. CDR1 SGHRS and CDR2 YFSETQ come from the germline V gene. The V segment lost 2 bases and the J segment 5 bases; nucleotides outside the gene matches: 10. This CDR3 comprises 15 residues. CDR3 coding DNA: TGCGCCAGCAGCTTTGTGGGCCGGGAGGTTGACGAGCAGTACTTC. Encoded protein: CASSFVGREVDEQYF.

This clone was found once. The genes are TRBV2 and TRBJ2-3, with D possibly being TRBD2 (5 bases). The V gene's germline CDR1 is SNHLY and CDR2 FYNNEI. V lost 8 bases and J 5 bases, leaving 20 bases between the germline ends. This CDR3 has 15 amino acids. As DNA, the CDR3 is TGTGCCAGCGGCCGATCTGCCACGCGGGTAGATACGCAGTATTTT. Amino acids: CASGRSATRVDTQYF.

The chain employs TRBV19 and TRBJ2-7; 7 bases fit TRBD2. The V gene's germline CDR1 is LNHDA and CDR2 SQIVND (reference sequence). The ends lost 4 bases at V and 9 bases at J; junction bases unmatched: 9. The CDR3 runs to 13 residues. The DNA for the CDR3 is TGTGCCAGTAGTACTCTGACTAGCCGGGTGCAGTACTTC. This sequence encodes CASSTLTSRVQYF.

In DNA form, the CDR3 reads TGTGCCAGCAGTTACCAGGGCGGGAGGGGCGAGCAGTACTTC. Amino acids: CASSYQGGRGEQYF. The chain combines TRBV28 with TRBJ2-7, with TRBD2 matching over 9 bases. CDR3 size: 14 residues. The V gene end was trimmed by 4 bases and the J gene end by 6 bases; junction bases not matched to a gene: 7. The germline V gene encodes CDR1 MDHEN and CDR2 SYDVKM.

The genes are TRBV5-1 and TRBJ2-3, with 8 bases identical to TRBD2. V trimming: 3 bases; J trimming: 0 bases; junction bases outside the gene matches: 15. The CDR3 runs to 19 residues. Germline V CDR1 and CDR2: SGHRS, YFSETQ. The DNA of the CDR3 is TGCGCCAGCAGCTCCCGAGGTAGCGGGAACCTACTTAGCACAGATACGCAGTATTTT. Translated, it gives CASSSRGSGNLLSTDTQYF. The complete variable domain, with remaining parts taken from reference TRBV5-1 and TRBJ2-3, reads KAGVTQTPRYLIKTRGQQVTLSCSPISGHRSVSWYQQTPGQGLQFLFEYFSETQRNKGNFPGRFSGRQFSNSRSEMNVSTLELGDSALYLCASSSRGSGNLLSTDTQYFGPGTRLTVL.

This chain connects TRBV15 to TRBJ1-4, with D maybe TRBD1 (5 bases). The germline V and J ends were trimmed by 0 bases and 2 bases, with 7 bases remaining between them. The CDR3 sequence is 15 residues long. Germline lookup yields CDR1 LNHNV and CDR2 YYDKDF (reference sequence). DNA for the CDR3: TGTGCCACCAGCAGAGATCCAGGGACTAATGAAAAACTGTTTTTT. This gives the protein CATSRDPGTNEKLFF.

The chain uses TRBV7-9 and TRBJ2-1; tentatively, D is TRBD2 (6 bases). CDR3 length: 14 amino acids. CDR1 is SEHNR and CDR2 is FQNEAQ in the germline V gene (reference sequence). V was cut by 4 bases and J by 3 bases, with 10 bases left in between. This chain's CDR3 is CASSSPSVYNEQFF. CDR3 DNA: TGTGCCAGCAGCTCCCCTAGCGTCTACAATGAGCAGTTCTTC.

This chain connects TRBV5-6 to TRBJ2-2; 7 nucleotides match TRBD1. Germline trimming cut 3 bases from V and 0 bases from J; bases unmatched to any gene: 8. This CDR3 spans 17 amino acids. CDR1 and CDR2 (germline): SGHDT, YYEEEE. CDR3 residues: CASSSVPGTANTGELFF. In nucleotides, the CDR3 is TGTGCCAGCAGCTCGGTCCCCGGGACAGCGAACACCGGGGAGCTGTTTTTT.

This clone was recorded once. The V gene is TRBV7-9, the J gene TRBJ1-2; D not resolved. V dropped 3 bases and J dropped 7 bases, with 6 bases sitting between them. This CDR3 comprises 11 residues. Germline-derived CDR1 and CDR2 are SEHNR and FQNEAQ (reference sequence). CDR3: CASSFNSGYTF. CDR3 sequence (DNA): TGTGCCAGCAGCTTCAATTCTGGCTACACCTTC. The whole variable domain, remainder taken from reference TRBV7-9 and TRBJ1-2, is DTGVSQNPRHKITKRGQNVTFRCDPISEHNRLYWYRQTLGQGPEFLTYFQNEAQLEKSRLLSDRFSAERPKGSFSTLEIQRTEQGDSAMYLCASSFNSGYTFGSGTRLTVV.

The V gene is TRBV19, the J gene TRBJ2-2, with 15 bases identical to TRBD2. Germline V gene sequence: CDR1 LNHDA, CDR2 SQIVND (reference sequence). The CDR3 consists of 18 residues. J gave up 6 bases and V 5 bases, and 10 bases lay outside the gene matches. Here the CDR3 reads CASSLGTSGRSIPGELFF. The CDR3 nucleotides read TGTGCCAGTAGTCTCGGGACTAGCGGGAGGTCTATTCCCGGGGAGCTGTTTTTT.

The chain has TRBV30 and TRBJ1-5, with 8 bases aligning to TRBD1. J gave up 3 bases and V 5 bases, and 3 bases lay outside the gene matches. This CDR3 is 13 amino acids long. In germline, CDR1 is GTSNPN, CDR2 SVGIG (reference sequence). The CDR3 DNA reads as TGTGCCTGGGACAGGGGTTCCAATCAGCCCCAGCATTTT. It yields the protein CAWDRGSNQPQHF.

The chain links TRBV10-3 to TRBJ1-3, with D tentatively TRBD1 (6 bases). Germline loops: CDR1 ENHRY, CDR2 SYGVKD. The CDR3 spans 16 residues. Trimming cost V 4 bases and J 2 bases, with 15 bases left between them. In DNA, the CDR3 is TGTGCCATCAGTGCACAGGGCCCTTCGGCTGGAAACACCATATATTTT. Its protein product is CAISAQGPSAGNTIYF.